This passage covers 8 T cell receptor beta chains from one sample sequenced in a study of cytomegalovirus exposure and HLA in healthy donors. Primers included in the PCR were 60 Vbeta and 13 Jbeta primers. Measured with immunoSEQ multiplex PCR; TCRdb has only the in-frame clones, and not every one. Of some 130,000 clones listed, more than 80% were seen once; the top ten hold 5.9%. Sequencing was done on a sample of PBMCs. Receptors originate from a woman between 35 and 50 years old in good health and CMV-seropositive.

This chain joins TRBV10-1 and TRBJ2-7; 8 bases are a match to TRBD1. The V gene end was trimmed by 3 bases and the J gene end by 2 bases; junction bases not matched to a gene: 9. The CDR3 is made up of 16 amino acids. Germline values: CDR1 WNHNN, CDR2 SYGVQD (reference sequence). The CDR3 sequence is CASSEGRGQDPYEQYF. The CDR3 nucleotides are TGCGCCAGCAGTGAAGGCAGGGGACAGGACCCCTACGAGCAGTACTTC.

This clone appeared once. This CDR3 reads CASEDSLSGANVLTF. CDR3 DNA sequence: TGTGCCAGCGAAGACAGCCTCTCTGGGGCCAACGTCCTGACTTTC. The rearrangement links TRBV28 to TRBJ2-6; possibly TRBD1 for D (5 bases). Germline V gene data show CDR1 as MDHEN and CDR2 as SYDVKM. Deletions cut 8 bases from V and 0 bases from J, with 11 bases between. CDR3 size: 15 residues.

V usage is TRBV7-6 and J usage is TRBJ2-1; D perhaps matches TRBD2 (6 bases). Germline V gene sequence: CDR1 SGHVS, CDR2 FNYEAQ. Trimming took off 4 bases at V and 1 base at J, with 11 bases between the two ends. This CDR3 comprises 15 residues. The CDR3 DNA reads TGTGCCAGCAGCTCCCGGGGGACTTCCTACAATGAGCAGTTCTTC. Its protein is CASSSRGTSYNEQFF.

The sample holds a few counts of this clone. V gene TRBV19 combines with J gene TRBJ2-3; D uncertain. The CDR3 totals 14 residues. V was shortened by 3 bases and J by 6 bases, with 13 bases between the two germline ends. The germline CDR1 and CDR2 sequences are LNHDA and SQIVND (reference sequence). CDR3 sequence: CASSISDWMDTQYF. CDR3 nucleotides: TGTGCCAGTAGTATCTCAGACTGGATGGATACGCAGTATTTT.

This clone appeared a few times. The rearrangement joins TRBV2 to TRBJ2-7, with TRBD2 matching over 12 bases. V lost 4 bases and J lost 3; bases outside the gene matches: 7. Per the germline V gene, CDR1 is SNHLY and CDR2 is FYNNEI. This CDR3 is 16 amino acids long. CDR3 amino acids: CASSGERTSGNYEQYF. CDR3 in DNA: TGTGCCAGCAGTGGGGAACGGACTAGCGGGAACTACGAGCAGTACTTC.

A few counts support this clone. This chain links TRBV6-4 with TRBJ2-2, with 8 nucleotides matching TRBD2. Trimming at V came to 3 bases and at J to 3 bases, leaving 0 bases not matched to a gene. The germline gives CDR1 MRHNA, CDR2 SNTAGT. The CDR3 is made up of 14 amino acids. The CDR3 DNA sequence: TGTGCCAGCAGTGAACTAGCGGACACCGGGGAGCTGTTTTTT. Translating it yields CASSELADTGELFF.

This rearrangement joins TRBV15 to TRBJ1-2; D gene unclear. CDR1 LNHNV and CDR2 YYDKDF come from the germline V gene (reference sequence). The CDR3 sequence is 14 residues long. The V end was cut by 0 bases, the J end by 7 bases, with 12 bases between. The CDR3, as DNA: TGTGCCACCAGCAGAGATCTAGCCGACTTTGGCTACACCTTC. As protein: CATSRDLADFGYTF.

The J gene is TRBJ2-7, the V gene TRBV27, with D possibly being TRBD1 (6 bases). From germline, CDR1 is MNHEY and CDR2 SMNVEV (reference sequence). Between the trimmed V and J ends, which lost 7 bases and 2 bases, there was a span of 9 bases. The CDR3 has 12 amino acids. The CDR3 DNA reads as TGTGCCAGCATAGGGGGTGCCTACGAGCAGTACTTC. Translation: CASIGGAYEQYF.